Below, 7 T cell receptor beta chains from the same sample are listed, as sequenced in a study of Ad26.COV2.S vaccination and SARS-CoV-2 variants (dated by TCRdb to the early 2020s). The library was produced with the immunoSEQ multiplex PCR assay. TCRdb holds this immuneACCESS table with in-frame rearrangements only. Some clones are missing; in checked studies, unresolved V genes explain under half, and the rest has no known cause. The sample yields about 680,000 clones; roughly 90% were counted once. In total, the top ten clones hold about 1.5% of the sample. What the treatment or condition label conveys for this sample: around 19 received Ad26.COV2.S at low or high dose, single or two shots; five or six received placebo; per-sample allocation not given. For vaccine and placebo recipients, repertoires were sequenced using samples collected on day 63 after the first injection. The source material was peripheral blood, sampled in a trial of Ad26.COV2.S vaccine versus placebo. The source is a person between 18 and 59 years old who received the Ad26.COV2.S COVID-19 vaccine or a placebo.

This chain uses TRBV10-1 with TRBJ2-7; 9 positions match TRBD1. The trim removed 3 bases at V and 3 bases at J, leaving 15 bases unmatched. Germline CDR1 is WNHNN and CDR2 is SYGVQD (reference sequence). This CDR3 region has 18 residues. The DNA for the CDR3 is TGCGCCAGCAGTGATGAGGACGCCCCTGGACAGGGGAACTACGAGCAGTACTTC. Translating gives CASSDEDAPGQGNYEQYF.

This chain links TRBV6-5 with TRBJ2-7, with D unresolved. The germline V gene encodes CDR1 MNHEY and CDR2 SVGAGI. The CDR3 has 14 residues. V lost 8 bases to trimming and J lost 3 bases, with 17 bases between them. CDR3 sequence reads: CASLDWGKNYEQYF. The CDR3 DNA follows: TGTGCCAGCTTAGACTGGGGTAAGAACTACGAGCAGTACTTC.

This clone was observed once. CDR3 in DNA: TGCGCCAGCAGCAGACAGGGGGCCTGGGAGCAGTACTTC. Translating it yields CASSRQGAWEQYF. The chain carries TRBV5-1 and TRBJ2-7, with 10 bases aligning to TRBD1. With 4 bases clipped from V and 7 bases from J, the junction kept 5 bases outside the gene matches. Germline V gene data show CDR1 as SGHRS and CDR2 as YFSETQ. The CDR3 has 13 amino acids.

This clone has a handful of counts. V gene TRBV18 combines with J gene TRBJ2-6; D remains unclear. V was cut by 2 bases and J by 2 bases, with 10 bases left in between. Germline V gene data show CDR1 as KGHSH and CDR2 as LQKENI. There are 16 residues in the CDR3. This chain's CDR3 is CASSPGLGTGANVLTF. CDR3 DNA: TGTGCCAGCTCACCAGGCCTAGGTACTGGGGCCAACGTCCTGACTTTC.

The sample holds one count of this clone. The V gene is TRBV3-1 (or the pseudogene TRBV3-2), the J gene TRBJ2-3, with D tentatively TRBD1 (6 bases). The CDR3 runs 14 residues. Germline CDR1 is LGHDT and CDR2 is YNNKEL (reference sequence). The V end lost 1 base, the J end lost 1 base, and 6 bases lay between the germline ends. The CDR3 region has the DNA TGTGCCAGCAGCCAAGCAGGGGGCACAGATACGCAGTATTTT. This encodes CASSQAGGTDTQYF.

The genes are TRBV12-3 or TRBV12-4 and TRBJ2-3; no reliable D call. CDR3 size: 12 residues. Trimming stripped 5 bases from V and 4 bases from J, with 7 bases between. This CDR3 reads CASSGVADTQYF. CDR3 nucleotides: TGTGCCAGCAGTGGTGTCGCAGATACGCAGTATTTT.

CDR3 loop: CASSLALGGQYF. The CDR3 DNA follows: TGTGCCAGCAGTTTAGCTTTGGGTGGGCAGTACTTC. V gene TRBV12-3 or TRBV12-4 combines with J gene TRBJ2-7; D is unclear. Trimming cost V 0 bases and J 9 bases, with 9 bases left between them. The CDR3 length is 12 residues.